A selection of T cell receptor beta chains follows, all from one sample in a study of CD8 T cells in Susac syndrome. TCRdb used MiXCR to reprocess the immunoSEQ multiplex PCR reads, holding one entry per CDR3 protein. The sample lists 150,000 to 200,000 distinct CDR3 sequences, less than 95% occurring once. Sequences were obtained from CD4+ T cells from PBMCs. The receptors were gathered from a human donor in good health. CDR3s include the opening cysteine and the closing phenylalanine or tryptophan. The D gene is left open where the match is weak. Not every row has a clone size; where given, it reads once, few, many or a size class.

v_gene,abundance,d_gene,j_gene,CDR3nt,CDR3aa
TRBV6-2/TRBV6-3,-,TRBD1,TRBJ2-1,TGTGCCAGCAGAGCAGGGGGCGCGGATGAGCAGTTCTTC,CASRAGGADEQFF
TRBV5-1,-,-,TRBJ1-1,TGCGCCAGCACCGTGGTAATGAACACTGAAGCTTTCTTT,CASTVVMNTEAFF
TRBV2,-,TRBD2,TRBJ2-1,TGTGCCAGCAGCCCCGGGACTAGCCCTGAGCAGTTCTTC,CASSPGTSPEQFF
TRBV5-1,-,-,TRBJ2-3,TGCGCCAGCAGCCAAGGGCCGGGAGATACGCAGTATTTT,CASSQGPGDTQYF
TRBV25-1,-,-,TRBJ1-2,TGTGCCAGCAGTGAATATCCCCCCGATGGGTATTATGGCTACACCTTC,CASSEYPPDGYYGYTF
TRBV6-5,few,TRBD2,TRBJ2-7,TGTGCCAGCAGTTACTCGGGTCTAGCGGGAGCCTACGAGCAGTACTTC,CASSYSGLAGAYEQYF
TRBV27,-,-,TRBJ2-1,TGTGCCAGCAGTCAGACCGCAGGCTCCTACAATGAGCAGTTCTTC,CASSQTAGSYNEQFF
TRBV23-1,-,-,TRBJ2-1,TGCGCCAGCAGTCAAAGAAAGGGGGGCTCCTACAATGAGCAGTTCTTC,CASSQRKGGSYNEQFF
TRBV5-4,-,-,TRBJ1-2,TGTGCCAGCAGCTTGGGATCCCGGGGCTACACCTTC,CASSLGSRGYTF
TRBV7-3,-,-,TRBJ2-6,TGTGCCAGCAGTTTAGGGGGCTCTGGGGCCAACGTCCTGACTTTC,CASSLGGSGANVLTF
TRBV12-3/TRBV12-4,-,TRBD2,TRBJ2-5,TGTGCCAGCAGCGCCGGGACTAGCGGCCGGAAGGGAGAGACCCAGTACTTC,CASSAGTSGRKGETQYF
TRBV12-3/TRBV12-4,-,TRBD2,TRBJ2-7,TGTGCCAGCAGTGGGGGGGGAGGCGAGCAGTACTTC,CASSGGGGEQYF
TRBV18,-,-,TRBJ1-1,TGTGCCAGCTGGGAGCAGATAGAAATACACACTGAAGCTTTCTTT,CASWEQIEIHTEAFF
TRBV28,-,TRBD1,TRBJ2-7,TGTGCCAGCCTAAGGGACAGCACCTACGAGCAGTACTTC,CASLRDSTYEQYF
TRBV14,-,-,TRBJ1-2,TGTGCCAGCAGCCAAGATGCCGGGGCTGATTATGGCTACACCTTC,CASSQDAGADYGYTF
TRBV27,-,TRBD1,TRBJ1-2,TGTGCCAGCAGTAACTCGGACAGGGCTCGTGGCTACACCTTC,CASSNSDRARGYTF
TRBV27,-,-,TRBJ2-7,TGTGCCAGCAGTCCTCAACCGACAGGCCCCTACGAGCAGTACTTC,CASSPQPTGPYEQYF
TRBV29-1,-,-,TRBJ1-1,TGCAGCGTTAACCACGGACAAAACACTGAAGCTTTCTTT,CSVNHGQNTEAFF
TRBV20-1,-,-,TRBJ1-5,TGCAGTGCTACAACAGGAGATCAGCCCCAGCATTTT,CSATTGDQPQHF
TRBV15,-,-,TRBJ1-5,TGTGCCACCAGCACGGGGGGCAATCAGCCCCAGCATTTT,CATSTGGNQPQHF
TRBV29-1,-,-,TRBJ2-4,TGCAGCGCCATCGCGAGGGGGAAAAACATTCAGTACTTC,CSAIARGKNIQYF
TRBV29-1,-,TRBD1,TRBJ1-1,TGCAGCCCCGACAGGGAAGAAGCTTTCTTT,CSPDREEAFF
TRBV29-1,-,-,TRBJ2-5,TGCAGCGTCGCTCCGGGCCTCGGAGCGGCCCAGTACTTC,CSVAPGLGAAQYF
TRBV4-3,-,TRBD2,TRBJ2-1,TGCGCCAGCAGCCCCCGGACTAGCGGGATTTCCAATGAGCAGTTCTTC,CASSPRTSGISNEQFF
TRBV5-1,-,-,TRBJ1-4,TGCGCCAGCAGCGTGGGAGGAACTAATGAAAAACTGTTTTTT,CASSVGGTNEKLFF
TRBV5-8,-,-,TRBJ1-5,TGTGCCAGCAGCTTTCTCTCGGGGACTGGCAATCAGCCCCAGCATTTT,CASSFLSGTGNQPQHF
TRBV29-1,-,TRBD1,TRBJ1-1,TGCAGCGTTGAATCAGGGGGGAACACTGAAGCTTTCTTT,CSVESGGNTEAFF
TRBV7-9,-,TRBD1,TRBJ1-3,TGTGCCAGCAGCGCTCGGGACAGGGGGATAGGAAACACCATATATTTT,CASSARDRGIGNTIYF
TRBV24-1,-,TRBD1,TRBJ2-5,TGTGCCACCAGTGACTGGGGACAGTACGAGACCCAGTACTTC,CATSDWGQYETQYF
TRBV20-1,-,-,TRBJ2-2,TGCAGTGCTAGCGGGACGGGTAACACCGGGGAGCTGTTTTTT,CSASGTGNTGELFF
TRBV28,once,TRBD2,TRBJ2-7,TGTGCCAGCAGCCGGCATAGCGGGAACTTTTACGAGCAGTACTTC,CASSRHSGNFYEQYF